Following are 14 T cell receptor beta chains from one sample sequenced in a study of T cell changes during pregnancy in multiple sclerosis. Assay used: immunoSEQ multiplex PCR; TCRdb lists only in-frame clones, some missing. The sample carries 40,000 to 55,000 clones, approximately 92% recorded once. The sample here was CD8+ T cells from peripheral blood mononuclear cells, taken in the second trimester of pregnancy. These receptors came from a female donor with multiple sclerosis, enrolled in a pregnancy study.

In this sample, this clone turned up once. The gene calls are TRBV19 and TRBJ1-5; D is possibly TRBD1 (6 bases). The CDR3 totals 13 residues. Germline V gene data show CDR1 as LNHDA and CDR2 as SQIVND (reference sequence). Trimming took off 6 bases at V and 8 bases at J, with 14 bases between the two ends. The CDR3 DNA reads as TGTGCCAGTAGCAGGGACACGGACGAGCCCCAGCATTTT. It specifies CASSRDTDEPQHF.

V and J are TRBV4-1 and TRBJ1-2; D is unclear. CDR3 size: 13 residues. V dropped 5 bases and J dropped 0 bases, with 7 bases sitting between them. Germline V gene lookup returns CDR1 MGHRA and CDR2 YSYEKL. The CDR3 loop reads CASSEGANYGYTF. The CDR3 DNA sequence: TGCGCCAGCAGCGAGGGTGCTAACTATGGCTACACCTTC.

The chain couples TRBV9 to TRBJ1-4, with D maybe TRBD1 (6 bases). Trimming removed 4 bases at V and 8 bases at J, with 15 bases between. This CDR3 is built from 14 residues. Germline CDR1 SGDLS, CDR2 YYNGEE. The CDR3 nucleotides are TGTGCCAGCAGCCCTGCAGGGGCGAGAGAAAAACTGTTTTTT. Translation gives CASSPAGAREKLFF.

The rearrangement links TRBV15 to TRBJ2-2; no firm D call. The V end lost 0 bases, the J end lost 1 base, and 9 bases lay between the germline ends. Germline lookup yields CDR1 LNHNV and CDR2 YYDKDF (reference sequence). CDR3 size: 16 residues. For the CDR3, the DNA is TGTGCCACCAGCAGAGATTTTGAGAGGAACACCGGGGAGCTGTTTTTT. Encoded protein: CATSRDFERNTGELFF.

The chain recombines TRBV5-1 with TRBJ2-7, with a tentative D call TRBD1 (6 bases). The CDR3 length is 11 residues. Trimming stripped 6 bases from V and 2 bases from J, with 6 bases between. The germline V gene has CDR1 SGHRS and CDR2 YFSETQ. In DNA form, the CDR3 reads TGCGCCAGCAAGGGGGCCTACGAGCAGTACTTC. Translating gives CASKGAYEQYF. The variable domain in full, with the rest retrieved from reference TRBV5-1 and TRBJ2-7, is KAGVTQTPRYLIKTRGQQVTLSCSPISGHRSVSWYQQTPGQGLQFLFEYFSETQRNKGNFPGRFSGRQFSNSRSEMNVSTLELGDSALYLCASKGAYEQYFGPGTRLTVT.

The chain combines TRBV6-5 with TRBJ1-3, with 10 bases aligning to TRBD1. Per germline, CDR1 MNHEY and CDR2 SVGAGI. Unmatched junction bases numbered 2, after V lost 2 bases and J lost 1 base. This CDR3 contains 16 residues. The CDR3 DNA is TGTGCCAGCAGTTACGCGGGACAGGGGTCTGGAAACACCATATATTTT. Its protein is CASSYAGQGSGNTIYF.

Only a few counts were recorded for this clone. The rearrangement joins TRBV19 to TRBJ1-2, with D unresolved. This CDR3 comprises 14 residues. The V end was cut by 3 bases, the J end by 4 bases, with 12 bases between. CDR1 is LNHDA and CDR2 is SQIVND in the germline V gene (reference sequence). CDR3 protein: CASSMGTAFYGYTF. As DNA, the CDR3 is TGTGCCAGTAGTATGGGTACAGCCTTCTATGGCTACACCTTC.

The CDR3 loop is CASSEGQGINTGELFF. The CDR3 bases are TGTGCCAGCAGCGAAGGACAGGGGATCAACACCGGGGAGCTGTTTTTT. The rearrangement uses TRBV9 and TRBJ2-2; the match to TRBD1 covers 9 bases. From germline, CDR1 is SGDLS and CDR2 YYNGEE. Trimming cost V 3 bases and J 2 bases; bases outside gene matches: 5. The CDR3 runs to 16 residues.

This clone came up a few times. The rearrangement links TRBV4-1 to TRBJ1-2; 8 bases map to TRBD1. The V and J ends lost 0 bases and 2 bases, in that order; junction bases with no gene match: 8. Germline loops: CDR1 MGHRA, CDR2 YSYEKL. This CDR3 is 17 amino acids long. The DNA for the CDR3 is TGCGCCAGCAGCCAAGATTGGGGGACAGGCACGAACTATGGCTACACCTTC. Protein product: CASSQDWGTGTNYGYTF.

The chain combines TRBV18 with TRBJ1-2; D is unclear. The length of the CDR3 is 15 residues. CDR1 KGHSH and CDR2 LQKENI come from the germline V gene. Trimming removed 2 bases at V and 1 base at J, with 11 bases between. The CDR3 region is CASSPFLFGNYGYTF. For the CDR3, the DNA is TGTGCCAGCTCACCATTTCTTTTCGGTAACTATGGCTACACCTTC.

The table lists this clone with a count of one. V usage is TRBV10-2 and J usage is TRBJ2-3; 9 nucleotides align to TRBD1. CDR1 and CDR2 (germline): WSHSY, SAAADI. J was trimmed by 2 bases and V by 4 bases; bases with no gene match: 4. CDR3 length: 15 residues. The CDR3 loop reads CASSVGDRVTDTQYF. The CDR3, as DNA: TGCGCCAGCAGTGTTGGGGACAGGGTCACAGATACGCAGTATTTT.

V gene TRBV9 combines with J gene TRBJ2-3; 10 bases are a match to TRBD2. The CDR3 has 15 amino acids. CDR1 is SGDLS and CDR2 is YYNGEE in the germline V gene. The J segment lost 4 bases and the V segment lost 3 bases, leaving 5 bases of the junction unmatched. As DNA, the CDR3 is TGTGCCAGCAGCGCCAGCGGGGGGGCCCCAGATACGCAGTATTTT. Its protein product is CASSASGGAPDTQYF.

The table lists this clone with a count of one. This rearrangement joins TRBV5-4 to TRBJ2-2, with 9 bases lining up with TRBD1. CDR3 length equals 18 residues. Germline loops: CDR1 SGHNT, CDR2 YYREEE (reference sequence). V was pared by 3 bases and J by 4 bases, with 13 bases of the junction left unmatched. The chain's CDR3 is CASSWDREIWSGTGELFF. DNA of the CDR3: TGTGCCAGCAGCTGGGACAGGGAAATATGGTCGGGCACCGGGGAGCTGTTTTTT.

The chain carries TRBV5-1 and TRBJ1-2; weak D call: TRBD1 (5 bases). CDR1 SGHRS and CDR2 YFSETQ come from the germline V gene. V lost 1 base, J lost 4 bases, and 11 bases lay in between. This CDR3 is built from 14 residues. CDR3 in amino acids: CASSLLGDAYGYTF. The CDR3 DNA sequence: TGCGCCAGCAGCTTGCTAGGGGATGCCTATGGCTACACCTTC.